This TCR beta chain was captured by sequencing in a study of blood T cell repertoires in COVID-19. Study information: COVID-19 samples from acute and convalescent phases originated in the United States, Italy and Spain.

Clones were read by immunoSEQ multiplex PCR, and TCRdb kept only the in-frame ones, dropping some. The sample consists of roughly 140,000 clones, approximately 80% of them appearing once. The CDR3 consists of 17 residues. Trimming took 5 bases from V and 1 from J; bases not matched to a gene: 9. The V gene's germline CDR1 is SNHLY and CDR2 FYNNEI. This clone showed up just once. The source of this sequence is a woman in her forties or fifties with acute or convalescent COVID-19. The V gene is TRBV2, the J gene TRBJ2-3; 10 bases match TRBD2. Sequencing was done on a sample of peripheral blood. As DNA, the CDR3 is TGTGCCAGCAGTCGTTGGACTAGCGGTACGGGCACAGATACGCAGTATTTT. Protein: CASSRWTSGTGTDTQYF. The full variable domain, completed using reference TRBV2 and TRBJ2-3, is EPEVTQTPSHQVTQMGQEVILRCVPISNHLYFYWYRQILGQKVEFLVSFYNNEISEKSEIFDDQFSVERPDGSNFTLKIRSTKLEDSAMYFCASSRWTSGTGTDTQYFGPGTRLTVL.